This passage covers 21 T cell receptor beta chains from one sample sequenced in a study of Graves' ophthalmopathy and Graves' hyperthyroidism. For repertoire sequencing, the TCR beta CDR3 regions were amplified from RNA transcripts. HTBI primers were employed in first-round RT-PCR, then a second-round multiplex PCR followed. Each CDR3 protein gets one entry after TCRdb re-called the multiplex PCR reads with MiXCR. The sample comprises approximately 640,000 distinct CDR3 sequences, roughly 39% of which are singletons, and about 3.3% rests with the top ten. What was sequenced was peripheral blood. These receptors all stem from an adult man with Graves' ophthalmopathy.

V usage is TRBV29-1 and J usage is TRBJ2-5; D is possibly TRBD2 (7 bases). CDR1 and CDR2 from the germline V gene are SQVTM and ANQGSEA. This CDR3 is built from 12 residues. The V end lost 8 bases, the J end lost 4 bases, and 14 bases lay between the germline ends. CDR3 DNA: TGCAGCTCCGCGGGGGCAGGAGAGACCCAGTACTTC. It yields the protein CSSAGAGETQYF.

V gene TRBV18 combines with J gene TRBJ1-2, with 9 bases matching TRBD1. J was trimmed by 7 bases and V by 3 bases; bases with no gene match: 9. Germline values: CDR1 KGHSH, CDR2 LQKENI. The CDR3 sequence is 15 residues long. CDR3 region: CASSPRTGEGGGYTF. The CDR3 DNA is TGTGCCAGCTCACCTCGGACAGGGGAAGGGGGTGGCTACACCTTC.

This clonotype has a count of ten or more. V usage is TRBV10-3 and J usage is TRBJ1-2, with 7 bases matching TRBD1. V lost 6 bases, J lost 2 bases, and 6 bases stayed unmatched. Per germline, CDR1 ENHRY and CDR2 SYGVKD. The CDR3 covers 14 residues. The CDR3 DNA reads as TGTGCCATCAGAACCGGGACAGAGAACTATGGCTACACCTTC. Amino acids: CAIRTGTENYGYTF.

This clonotype was seen repeatedly, ten times or more. This chain uses TRBV2 with TRBJ1-4, with D possibly matching TRBD1 (5 bases). Trimming took 5 bases from V and 0 from J, leaving 16 bases between them. This CDR3 has 17 residues. In germline, CDR1 is SNHLY, CDR2 FYNNEI. This chain's CDR3 is CASSLFRDGATNEKLFF. The CDR3 coding sequence is TGTGCCAGCAGTCTTTTCCGGGACGGCGCAACTAATGAAAAACTGTTTTTT.

A single count supports this clonotype. J is TRBJ2-7 and V is TRBV20-1; 8 bases match TRBD1. Germline CDR1 and CDR2: DFQATT and SNEGSKA (reference sequence). This CDR3 spans 14 amino acids. V lost 5 bases and J lost 5; bases outside the gene matches: 11. The CDR3 here is CSARRDRGFDEQYF. The CDR3 region has the DNA TGCAGTGCTCGCCGAGACAGGGGTTTCGACGAGCAGTACTTC.

The V and J genes are TRBV15 and TRBJ1-5; possible D gene TRBD1, 5 bases. The length of the CDR3 is 14 residues. CDR1 and CDR2 (germline): LNHNV, YYDKDF (reference sequence). The ends were cut back, 2 bases at V and 6 bases at J, with 11 bases in the middle. The CDR3 DNA follows: TGTGCCACCAGCAGACAGGGTTTGGTTCAGCCCCAGCATTTT. Translated: CATSRQGLVQPQHF.

The chain employs TRBV10-3 and TRBJ2-5; 8 nucleotides line up with TRBD2. The CDR3 covers 14 residues. V shed 0 bases and J 5 bases; nucleotides not matched to a gene: 2. In germline, CDR1 is ENHRY, CDR2 SYGVKD. The CDR3 is CAISESASGETQYF. In nucleotides, the CDR3 is TGTGCCATCAGTGAGTCAGCTAGCGGGGAGACCCAGTACTTC.

In its sample, this clonotype was seen many times. The chain combines TRBV9 with TRBJ1-1; 7 bases agree with TRBD1. The CDR3 covers 13 residues. Looked up from germline, CDR1 is SGDLS and CDR2 is YYNGEE. V shed 0 bases and J 8 bases; nucleotides not matched to a gene: 4. For the CDR3, the DNA is TGTGCCAGCAGCGTAGATCCAGGGGGAGAAGCTTTCTTT. Protein product: CASSVDPGGEAFF. The entire variable domain, with the rest obtained from reference TRBV9 and TRBJ1-1, is as follows: DSGVTQTPKHLITATGQRVTLRCSPRSGDLSVYWYQQSLDQGLQFLIQYYNGEERAKGNILERFSAQQFPDLHSELNLSSLELGDSALYFCASSVDPGGEAFFGQGTRLTVV.

The chain carries TRBV7-8 and TRBJ1-2; no definite D call. The CDR3 spans 16 residues. From germline, CDR1 is SGHVS and CDR2 FQNEAQ. Trimming took 6 bases from V and 8 from J, leaving 25 bases between them. CDR3 protein: CASRPLGLAHTGGYTF. CDR3 nucleotide sequence: TGTGCCAGCAGGCCCCTTGGGCTAGCGCACACCGGGGGCTACACCTTC.

The J gene is TRBJ1-5, the V gene TRBV10-3; TRBD2 agrees at 8 bases. The J call is in doubt because the DNA end fits TRBJ2-3 better. Germline loops: CDR1 ENHRY, CDR2 SYGVKD. This CDR3 is built from 16 residues. CDR3 sequence: CAISDSSRGGPDTQYF. The CDR3, as DNA: TGTGCCATCAGTGACTCGAGTCGGGGGGGGCCAGATACGCAGTATTTT.

In its sample, this clonotype was seen a few times. The V gene is TRBV4-1, the J gene TRBJ2-5, with 9 bases aligning to TRBD2. Germline V gene data show CDR1 as MGHRA and CDR2 as YSYEKL. The CDR3 covers 16 residues. V trimming: 0 bases; J trimming: 4 bases; junction bases outside the gene matches: 6. In nucleotides, the CDR3 is TGCGCCAGCAGCCAAGATAGAGCGGGAGGACCAGAGACCCAGTACTTC. Protein: CASSQDRAGGPETQYF.

This clonotype was detected only a few times. The CDR3 DNA is TGCAGTGCTAGAGATCTGGGGGACTTTCAAGAGACCCAGTACTTC. Amino acids: CSARDLGDFQETQYF. The chain joins TRBV20-1 to TRBJ2-5; D possibly corresponds to TRBD2 (6 bases). There are 15 residues in the CDR3. Germline-derived CDR1 and CDR2 are DFQATT and SNEGSKA (reference sequence). V lost 0 bases, J lost 2 bases, and 13 bases lay in between.

Ten or more counts support this clonotype. The chain recombines TRBV7-9 with TRBJ2-7; TRBD2 agrees at 8 bases. V shed 1 base and J 2 bases; nucleotides not matched to a gene: 4. CDR1 SEHNR and CDR2 FQNEAQ come from the germline V gene (reference sequence). This CDR3 contains 15 residues. CDR3 residues: CASSLEAAGAYEQYF. For the CDR3, the DNA is TGTGCCAGCAGCTTAGAGGCAGCGGGAGCCTACGAGCAGTACTTC.

This clonotype was seen ten or more times. The chain employs TRBV10-3 and TRBJ1-4, with D possibly matching TRBD1 (6 bases). CDR3 length: 15 amino acids. V lost 0 bases and J 8 bases, leaving 13 bases between the germline ends. Germline CDR1 is ENHRY and CDR2 is SYGVKD. CDR3 sequence reads: CAISESGGGVEKLFF. In DNA, the CDR3 is TGTGCCATCAGTGAGTCAGGGGGAGGTGTGGAAAAACTGTTTTTT.

The J gene is TRBJ1-6, the V gene TRBV4-2; no clear D. This CDR3 is 14 amino acids long. V was pared by 2 bases and J by 9 bases, with 11 bases between. Germline V CDR1 and CDR2: LGHNA, YNFKEQ. DNA for the CDR3: TGTGCCAGCAGCCAAACGGTCGAGGGTTCACCCCTCCACTTT. It codes for CASSQTVEGSPLHF.

As concerns this clonotype: At one end the junction does not follow the germline gene, possibly because of a read error. The rearrangement links TRBV24-1 to TRBJ2-3, with 11 bases fitting TRBD2. The CDR3 length is 14 residues. Germline CDR1 is KGHDR and CDR2 is SFDVKD. CDR3 sequence reads: CATSLAGGTDTRYF. CDR3 sequence (DNA): TGTGCCACCAGTCTAGCGGGAGGAACAGATACGCGGTATTTT.

This sequence joins TRBV10-3 and TRBJ2-5; 7 bases align to TRBD1. J lost 9 bases, V lost 9 bases, and 16 bases had no gene match. Germline V gene sequence: CDR1 ENHRY, CDR2 SYGVKD. CDR3 length equals 14 residues. CDR3 bases: TGTGCCATATCGACAGGGCCCGTTAATCAGCCCCAGTACTTC. Translated, it gives CAISTGPVNQPQYF.

This clonotype has ten or more counts. The chain uses TRBV5-1 and TRBJ2-2; TRBD1 aligns across 8 bases. This CDR3 is built from 16 residues. V was pared by 3 bases and J by 5 bases, with 9 bases of the junction left unmatched. From germline, CDR1 is SGHRS and CDR2 YFSETQ. CDR3 coding DNA: TGCGCCAGCAGCTCGGGACAGGTCCTGGGGACCGGGGAGCTGTTTTTT. This sequence encodes CASSSGQVLGTGELFF.

This clonotype was counted only a few times. The genes are TRBV12-3 or TRBV12-4 and TRBJ2-7, with D tentatively TRBD1 (5 bases). CDR3 size: 14 residues. Trimming took 7 bases from V and 5 from J, leaving 18 bases between them. The CDR3 is CASTSYRSADEQYF. The CDR3 DNA reads TGTGCCAGCACTTCATACAGGTCCGCGGACGAGCAGTACTTC.

This chain links TRBV24-1 with TRBJ2-3, with 9 bases matching TRBD2. The germline V gene encodes CDR1 KGHDR and CDR2 SFDVKD. V lost 4 bases and J lost 6; bases outside the gene matches: 4. This CDR3 spans 14 amino acids. CDR3 bases: TGTGCCACCAGTGAAGCGGGAGGATATGATACGCAGTATTTT. Its translation: CATSEAGGYDTQYF.

This clonotype was counted between two and nine times. The chain carries TRBV12-5 and TRBJ2-7, with no clear D. Per the germline V gene, CDR1 is LGHNT and CDR2 is FRNRAP. Between the trimmed V and J ends, which lost 1 base and 3 bases, there was a span of 4 bases. This CDR3 spans 12 amino acids. The CDR3 here is CASGLAIYEQYF. The DNA for the CDR3 is TGTGCTAGTGGTTTGGCCATCTACGAGCAGTACTTC.